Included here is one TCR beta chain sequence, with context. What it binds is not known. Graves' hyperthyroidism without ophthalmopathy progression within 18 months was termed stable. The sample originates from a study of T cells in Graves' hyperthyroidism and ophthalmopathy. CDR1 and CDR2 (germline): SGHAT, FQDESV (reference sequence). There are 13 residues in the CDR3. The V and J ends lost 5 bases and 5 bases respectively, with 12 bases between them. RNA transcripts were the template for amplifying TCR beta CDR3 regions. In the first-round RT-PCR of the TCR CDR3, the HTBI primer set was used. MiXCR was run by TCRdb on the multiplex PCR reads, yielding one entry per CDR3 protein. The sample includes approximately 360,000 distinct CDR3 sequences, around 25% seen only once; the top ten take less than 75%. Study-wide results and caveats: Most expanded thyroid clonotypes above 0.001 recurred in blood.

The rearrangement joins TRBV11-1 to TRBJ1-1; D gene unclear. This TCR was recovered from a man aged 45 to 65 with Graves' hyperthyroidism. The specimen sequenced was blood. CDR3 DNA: TGTGCCAGCAGCCAGCTGGAATGGACTGAAGCTTTCTTT. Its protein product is CASSQLEWTEAFF.